This T cell receptor (beta chain) derives from a study of shared clonotypes between healthy human individuals. Study findings and constraints: Expectations were that clonotype sharing among donors would be affected by sequencing depth.

A word on this clone: The antigen is not known. This same CDR3 is encoded by further DNA sequences in the sample.

Profiling relied on immunoSEQ multiplex PCR, and the TCRdb table lists in-frame clones only, not all of them. Of some 2,000,000 clones detected, under 97% appear once; the ten largest clones hold roughly 0.13%. Trimming cost V 4 bases and J 6 bases, with 7 bases left between them. The germline CDR1 and CDR2 sequences are SGHDT and YYEEEE. This CDR3 is 12 amino acids long. V usage is TRBV5-6 and J usage is TRBJ2-2; D is unresolved. The sequence was collected from a man between 18 and 29 years old in good health. Sequenced: naive CD4+ T cells sorted from blood. The subset denotes: CD45RA+ positively selected. The CDR3 sequence: CASSPQPGELFF. The CDR3 DNA is TGTGCCAGCAGCCCTCAGCCCGGGGAGCTGTTTTTT.